The 14 T cell receptor beta chains given below trace back to one sample, sequenced in a study of blood T cell repertoires in COVID-19 (dated by TCRdb to about 2020). Receptor libraries were prepared by the immunoSEQ multiplex PCR assay. The table comes from immuneACCESS by way of TCRdb, which keeps in-frame sequences with V and J called. Part of the clones is missing from these tables; in studies checked, under half for an unresolved V gene and the rest for unknown reasons. The sample yields approximately 81,000 clones; almost 85% were counted once. The ten biggest clones cover approximately 7% of the sample. What was sequenced was peripheral blood. The receptors here all came from a human donor in a cohort sampled during active COVID-19.

J is TRBJ2-3 and V is TRBV7-9; no clear D gene. The ends were cut back, 1 base at V and 0 bases at J, with 11 bases in the middle. The CDR3 loop spans 16 amino acids. Germline V lookup: CDR1 SEHNR, CDR2 FQNEAQ (reference sequence). The chain's CDR3 is CASSLGDTTSTDTQYF. For the CDR3, the DNA is TGTGCCAGCAGCTTAGGAGACACGACCAGCACAGATACGCAGTATTTT.

The V gene is TRBV5-1, the J gene TRBJ1-1; tentative D call: TRBD1 (6 bases). V gave up 4 bases and J gave up 5 bases, with 12 bases separating them. CDR1 is SGHRS, CDR2 YFSETQ, per germline. The CDR3 is made up of 13 amino acids. DNA for the CDR3: TGCGCCAGCAGCACGGACAGAATAACTGAAGCTTTCTTT. It codes for CASSTDRITEAFF.

The DNA for the CDR3 is TGTGCCAGCAGCCCGGGACAGATAGATTATGGCTACACCTTC. It is translated as CASSPGQIDYGYTF. The V call is TRBV5-4, the J call TRBJ1-2; 7 bases are shared with TRBD1. J gave up 5 bases and V 4 bases, and 8 bases lay outside the gene matches. Per germline, CDR1 SGHNT and CDR2 YYREEE (reference sequence). The CDR3 is 14 residues long.

Only one count was recorded for this clone. J is TRBJ1-2 and V is TRBV2, with D hard to call. Germline V gives CDR1 SNHLY, CDR2 FYNNEI. Between the trimmed V and J ends, which lost 7 bases and 4 bases, there was a span of 16 bases. This CDR3 contains 14 residues. CDR3 sequence (DNA): TGTGCCAGCAAGATGGGCAGTGGGCCCTATGGCTACACCTTC. Encoded protein: CASKMGSGPYGYTF.

V gene TRBV7-9 combines with J gene TRBJ2-7; 8 nucleotides agree with TRBD1. This CDR3 region has 15 residues. CDR1 and CDR2 (germline): SEHNR, FQNEAQ (reference sequence). The trim removed 0 bases at V and 0 bases at J, leaving 1 base unmatched. Here the CDR3 reads CASSLAGQGSYEQYF. The CDR3 coding sequence is TGTGCCAGCAGCTTAGCTGGACAGGGCTCCTACGAGCAGTACTTC.

Only one count was recorded for this clone. The chain combines TRBV9 with TRBJ2-2, with 12 positions matching TRBD2. This CDR3 has 16 residues. The V segment lost 2 bases and the J segment 7 bases; nucleotides outside the gene matches: 6. Germline values: CDR1 SGDLS, CDR2 YYNGEE. CDR3: CASSVGLAGSDGELFF. CDR3 in DNA: TGTGCCAGCAGCGTTGGACTAGCGGGGTCCGACGGGGAGCTGTTTTTT.

This clone was picked up a small number of times. The rearrangement uses TRBV10-3 and TRBJ2-7; no firm D call. Trimming removed 4 bases from V and 2 bases from J, with 6 bases in between. The CDR3 spans 12 residues. From germline, CDR1 is ENHRY and CDR2 SYGVKD. The CDR3 is CAISGATYEQYF. DNA of the CDR3: TGTGCCATCAGTGGGGCCACCTACGAGCAGTACTTC.

In its sample, this clone was seen a few times. This chain joins TRBV10-3 and TRBJ1-1; D uncertain. The CDR3 extends over 15 amino acids. Germline V gives CDR1 ENHRY, CDR2 SYGVKD. Deletions cut 5 bases from V and 10 bases from J, with 23 bases between. CDR3 region: CAISPTSRRVPGAFF. CDR3 in DNA: TGTGCCATCAGTCCGACGTCGCGGAGGGTCCCGGGAGCTTTCTTT.

The J gene is TRBJ1-1, the V gene TRBV2; D gene unclear. V gave up 8 bases and J gave up 3 bases, with 13 bases separating them. CDR3 size: 13 residues. Germline CDR1 and CDR2: SNHLY and FYNNEI. CDR3 bases: TGTGCCAGCTCAACGGGGAGTTACACTGAAGCTTTCTTT. It codes for CASSTGSYTEAFF.

The rearrangement joins TRBV11-2 to TRBJ2-7; the match to TRBD1 covers 7 bases. Losses at the gene ends were 3 bases for V and 3 bases for J; bases not matched to a gene: 8. Germline assignment: CDR1 SGHAT and CDR2 FQNNGV. The CDR3 sequence is 15 residues long. The CDR3 DNA sequence: TGTGCCAGCAGCTTTTACAGGGGCTCAGACTACGAGCAGTACTTC. Protein: CASSFYRGSDYEQYF.

This clone appeared a single time. The rearrangement joins TRBV5-4 to TRBJ2-7; 7 bases match TRBD2. The CDR3 is 15 amino acids. V shed 0 bases and J 2 bases; nucleotides not matched to a gene: 5. Germline V gene sequence: CDR1 SGHNT, CDR2 YYREEE (reference sequence). CDR3 amino acids: CASSLAARGTYEQYF. CDR3 sequence (DNA): TGTGCCAGCAGCTTGGCGGCGCGGGGGACCTACGAGCAGTACTTC.

This clone is a singleton in its sample. The DNA for the CDR3 is TGTGCCAGCAAGCAGGGGGCGTCTACTACTCTCAAAAAACTGTTTTTT. Translating it yields CASKQGASTTLKKLFF. The V gene is TRBV2, the J gene TRBJ1-4; 8 bases agree with TRBD1. This CDR3 is built from 16 residues. J gave up 9 bases and V 7 bases, and 16 bases lay outside the gene matches. The germline gives CDR1 SNHLY, CDR2 FYNNEI.

The chain links TRBV2 to TRBJ1-1; 10 bases line up with TRBD1. The ends lost 8 bases at V and 3 bases at J; junction bases unmatched: 9. The CDR3 runs to 15 residues. Per the germline V gene, CDR1 is SNHLY and CDR2 is FYNNEI. The CDR3, as DNA: TGTGCCAGCGGATTGACAGGGGGCAGGTACACTGAAGCTTTCTTT. Its translation: CASGLTGGRYTEAFF.

The chain recombines TRBV7-2 with TRBJ2-3; 12 bases agree with TRBD1. The CDR3 loop spans 16 amino acids. The V gene end was trimmed by 1 base and the J gene end by 3 bases; junction bases not matched to a gene: 2. Germline V gives CDR1 SGHTA, CDR2 FQGNSA. CDR3 region: CASSLGDRGLTDTQYF. CDR3 in DNA: TGTGCCAGCAGCTTAGGGGACAGGGGGCTAACAGATACGCAGTATTTT.